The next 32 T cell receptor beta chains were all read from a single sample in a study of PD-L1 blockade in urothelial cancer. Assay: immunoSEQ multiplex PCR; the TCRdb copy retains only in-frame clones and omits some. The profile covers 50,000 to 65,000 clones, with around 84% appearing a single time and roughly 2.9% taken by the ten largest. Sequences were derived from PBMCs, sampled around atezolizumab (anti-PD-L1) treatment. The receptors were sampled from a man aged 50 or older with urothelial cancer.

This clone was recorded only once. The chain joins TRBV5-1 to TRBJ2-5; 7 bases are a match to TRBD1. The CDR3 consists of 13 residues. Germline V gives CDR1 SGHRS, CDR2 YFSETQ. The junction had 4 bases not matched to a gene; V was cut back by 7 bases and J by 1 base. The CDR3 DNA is TGCGCCAGCTCCCAGGGGGTCCAAGAGACCCAGTACTTC. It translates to CASSQGVQETQYF.

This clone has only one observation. The CDR3 loop is CASSFVRSTAGELFF. Written as DNA, the CDR3 is TGCGCCAGCAGCTTCGTTAGGAGTACGGCCGGGGAGCTGTTTTTT. V and J are TRBV5-1 and TRBJ2-2; D not certain. The germline V gene has CDR1 SGHRS and CDR2 YFSETQ. This CDR3 is 15 amino acids long. V lost 2 bases and J lost 6, with 14 bases in between. Full variable domain (rest looked up from reference TRBV5-1 and TRBJ2-2): KAGVTQTPRYLIKTRGQQVTLSCSPISGHRSVSWYQQTPGQGLQFLFEYFSETQRNKGNFPGRFSGRQFSNSRSEMNVSTLELGDSALYLCASSFVRSTAGELFFGEGSRLTVL.

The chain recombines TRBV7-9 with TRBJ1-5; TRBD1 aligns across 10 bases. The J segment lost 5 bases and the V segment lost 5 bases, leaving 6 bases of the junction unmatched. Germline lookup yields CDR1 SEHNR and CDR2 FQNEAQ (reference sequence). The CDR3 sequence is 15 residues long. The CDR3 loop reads CASSAIGTGDQPQHF. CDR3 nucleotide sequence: TGTGCCAGCAGCGCTATTGGGACAGGGGATCAGCCCCAGCATTTT. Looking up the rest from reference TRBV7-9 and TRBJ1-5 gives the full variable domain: DTGVSQNPRHKITKRGQNVTFRCDPISEHNRLYWYRQTLGQGPEFLTYFQNEAQLEKSRLLSDRFSAERPKGSFSTLEIQRTEQGDSAMYLCASSAIGTGDQPQHFGDGTRLSIL.

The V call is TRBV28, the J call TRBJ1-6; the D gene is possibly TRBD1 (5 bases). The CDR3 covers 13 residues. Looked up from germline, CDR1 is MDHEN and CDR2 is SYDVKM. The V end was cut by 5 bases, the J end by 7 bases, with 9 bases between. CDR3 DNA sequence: TGTGCCAGCAGTACACCAGGGAATTCACCCCTCCACTTT. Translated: CASSTPGNSPLHF. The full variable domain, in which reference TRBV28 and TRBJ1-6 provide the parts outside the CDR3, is DVKVTQSSRYLVKRTGEKVFLECVQDMDHENMFWYRQDPGLGLRLIYFSYDVKMKEKGDIPEGYSVSREKKERFSLILESASTNQTSMYLCASSTPGNSPLHFGNGTRLTVT.

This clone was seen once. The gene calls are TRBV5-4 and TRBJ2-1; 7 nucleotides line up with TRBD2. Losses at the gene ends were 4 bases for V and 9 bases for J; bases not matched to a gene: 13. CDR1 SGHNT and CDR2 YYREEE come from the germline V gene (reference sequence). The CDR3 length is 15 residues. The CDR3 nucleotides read TGTGCCAGCAGCCATGGGCGCGGGAGTTCTCTTGAGCAGTTCTTC. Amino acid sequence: CASSHGRGSSLEQFF.

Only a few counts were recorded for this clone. CDR3 bases: TGTGCCAGTAGTATTGGGGGGGGCGAGTCCTACGAGCAGTACTTC. Encoded protein: CASSIGGGESYEQYF. V usage is TRBV19 and J usage is TRBJ2-7; TRBD2 might be the D (7 bases). Between the trimmed V and J ends, which lost 3 bases and 1 base, there was a span of 13 bases. CDR1 and CDR2 (germline): LNHDA, SQIVND (reference sequence). This CDR3 spans 15 amino acids.

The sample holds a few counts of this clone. CDR3 bases: TGCGCCAGCAGCTCACTAGCGGGCTCCTACGAGCAGTACTTC. This encodes CASSSLAGSYEQYF. V is TRBV5-1 and J is TRBJ2-7; 9 bases align to TRBD2. The CDR3 loop spans 14 amino acids. Germline lookup yields CDR1 SGHRS and CDR2 YFSETQ. V trimming: 3 bases; J trimming: 0 bases; junction bases outside the gene matches: 1.

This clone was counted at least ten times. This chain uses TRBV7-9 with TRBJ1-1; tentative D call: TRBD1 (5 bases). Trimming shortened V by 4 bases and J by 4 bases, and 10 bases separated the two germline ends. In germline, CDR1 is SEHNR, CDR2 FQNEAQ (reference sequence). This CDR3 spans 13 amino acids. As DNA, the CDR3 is TGTGCCAGCAGCTCGGGTAGGGGCACTGAAGCTTTCTTT. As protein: CASSSGRGTEAFF.

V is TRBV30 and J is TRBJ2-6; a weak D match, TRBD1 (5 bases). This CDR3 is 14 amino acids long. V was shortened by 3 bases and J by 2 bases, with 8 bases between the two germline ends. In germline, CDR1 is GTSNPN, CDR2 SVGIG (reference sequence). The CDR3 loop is CAWRQVPGANVLTF. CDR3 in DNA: TGTGCCTGGAGACAGGTCCCTGGGGCCAACGTCCTGACTTTC.

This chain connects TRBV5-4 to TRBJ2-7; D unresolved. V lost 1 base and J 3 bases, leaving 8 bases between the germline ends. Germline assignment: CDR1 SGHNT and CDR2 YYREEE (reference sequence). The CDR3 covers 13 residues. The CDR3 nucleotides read TGTGCCAGCAGCTTGATGGCTAGCTACGAGCAGTACTTC. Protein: CASSLMASYEQYF.

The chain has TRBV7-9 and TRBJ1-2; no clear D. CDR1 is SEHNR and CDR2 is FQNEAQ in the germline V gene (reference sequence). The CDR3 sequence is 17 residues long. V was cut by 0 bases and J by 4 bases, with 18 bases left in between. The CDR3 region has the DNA TGTGCCAGCAGCTTAGCGGAGGGAGGCACCGCGTCCTATGGCTACACCTTC. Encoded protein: CASSLAEGGTASYGYTF.

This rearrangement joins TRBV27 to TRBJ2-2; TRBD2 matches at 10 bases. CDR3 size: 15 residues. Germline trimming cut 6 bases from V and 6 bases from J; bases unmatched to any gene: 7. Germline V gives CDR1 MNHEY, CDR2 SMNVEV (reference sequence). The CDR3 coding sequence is TGTGCCAGCAGACCCCTAGCGGGAGTTTCCGGGGAGCTGTTTTTT. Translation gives CASRPLAGVSGELFF.

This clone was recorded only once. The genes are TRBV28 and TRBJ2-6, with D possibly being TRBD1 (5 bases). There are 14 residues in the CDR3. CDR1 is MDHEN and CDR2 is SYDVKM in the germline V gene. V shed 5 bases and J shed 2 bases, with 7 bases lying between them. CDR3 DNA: TGTGCCAGCAGTCGACAGACTGGGGCCAACGTCCTGACTTTC. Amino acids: CASSRQTGANVLTF. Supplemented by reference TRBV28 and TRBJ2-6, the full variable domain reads DVKVTQSSRYLVKRTGEKVFLECVQDMDHENMFWYRQDPGLGLRLIYFSYDVKMKEKGDIPEGYSVSREKKERFSLILESASTNQTSMYLCASSRQTGANVLTFGAGSRLTVL.

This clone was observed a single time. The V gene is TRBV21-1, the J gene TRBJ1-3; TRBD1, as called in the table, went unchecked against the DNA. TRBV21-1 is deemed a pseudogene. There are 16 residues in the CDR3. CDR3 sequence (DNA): TGTGCCAGCAGCGAAGCCGGGACAGACTCTGGAAACACCATATATTTT. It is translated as CASSEAGTDSGNTIYF.

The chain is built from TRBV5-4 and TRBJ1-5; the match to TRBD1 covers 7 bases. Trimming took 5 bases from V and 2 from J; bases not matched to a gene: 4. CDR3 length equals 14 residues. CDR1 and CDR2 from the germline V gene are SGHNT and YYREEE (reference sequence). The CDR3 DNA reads TGTGCCAGCAGTCTTGACAGGGGCAATCAGCCCCAGCATTTT. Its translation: CASSLDRGNQPQHF.

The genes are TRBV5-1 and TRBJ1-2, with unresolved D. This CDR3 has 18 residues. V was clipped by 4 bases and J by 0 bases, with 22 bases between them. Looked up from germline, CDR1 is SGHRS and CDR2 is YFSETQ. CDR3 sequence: CASSPTLAAKPPNYGYTF. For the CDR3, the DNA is TGCGCCAGCAGCCCGACTTTGGCAGCTAAGCCTCCTAACTATGGCTACACCTTC.

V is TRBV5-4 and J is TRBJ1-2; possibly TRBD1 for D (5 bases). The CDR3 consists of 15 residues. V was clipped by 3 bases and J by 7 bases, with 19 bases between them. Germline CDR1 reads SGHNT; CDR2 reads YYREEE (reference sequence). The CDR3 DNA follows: TGTGCCAGCAGCTCGGGGTTCAGGGAGGCGATTGGCTACACCTTC. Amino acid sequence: CASSSGFREAIGYTF.

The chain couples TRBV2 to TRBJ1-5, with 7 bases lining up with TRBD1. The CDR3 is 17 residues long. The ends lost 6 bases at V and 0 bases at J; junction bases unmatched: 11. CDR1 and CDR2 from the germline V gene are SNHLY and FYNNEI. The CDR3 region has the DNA TGTGCCAGCAGAGCACAGGGGCGACCGGATAGCAATCAGCCCCAGCATTTT. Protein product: CASRAQGRPDSNQPQHF.

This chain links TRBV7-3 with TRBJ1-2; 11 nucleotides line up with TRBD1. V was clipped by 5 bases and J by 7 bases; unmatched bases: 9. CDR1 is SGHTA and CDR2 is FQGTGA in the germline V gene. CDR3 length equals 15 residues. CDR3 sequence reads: CASSQTGQGVGGYTF. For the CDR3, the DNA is TGTGCCAGCAGCCAAACGGGACAGGGGGTTGGTGGCTACACCTTC.

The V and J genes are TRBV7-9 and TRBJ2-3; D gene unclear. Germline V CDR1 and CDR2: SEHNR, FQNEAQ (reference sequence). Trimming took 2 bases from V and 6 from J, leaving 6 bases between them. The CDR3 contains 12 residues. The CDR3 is CASSLLRDTQYF. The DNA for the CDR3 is TGTGCCAGCAGCTTACTCCGGGATACGCAGTATTTT.

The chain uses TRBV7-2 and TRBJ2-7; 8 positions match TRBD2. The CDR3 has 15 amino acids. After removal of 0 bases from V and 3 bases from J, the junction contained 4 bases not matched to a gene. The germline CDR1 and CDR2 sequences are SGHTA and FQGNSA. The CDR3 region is CASSLASGTHYEQYF. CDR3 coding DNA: TGTGCCAGCAGCTTAGCTAGCGGGACACACTACGAGCAGTACTTC.

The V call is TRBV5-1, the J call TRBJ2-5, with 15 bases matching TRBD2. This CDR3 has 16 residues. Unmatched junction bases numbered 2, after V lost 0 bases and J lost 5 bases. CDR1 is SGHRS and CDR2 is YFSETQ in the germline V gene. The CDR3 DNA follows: TGCGCCAGCAGCTTGGAGGGGACTAGCGGGAGGGAGACCCAGTACTTC. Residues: CASSLEGTSGRETQYF.

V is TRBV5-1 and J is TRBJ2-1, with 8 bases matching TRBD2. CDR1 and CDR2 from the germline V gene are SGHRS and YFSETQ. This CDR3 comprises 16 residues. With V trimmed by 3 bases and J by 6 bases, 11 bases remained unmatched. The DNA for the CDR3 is TGCGCCAGCAGCTGGGGTAGGAGCGGGAGCGGCAATGAGCAGTTCTTC. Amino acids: CASSWGRSGSGNEQFF. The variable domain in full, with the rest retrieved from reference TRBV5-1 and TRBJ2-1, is KAGVTQTPRYLIKTRGQQVTLSCSPISGHRSVSWYQQTPGQGLQFLFEYFSETQRNKGNFPGRFSGRQFSNSRSEMNVSTLELGDSALYLCASSWGRSGSGNEQFFGPGTRLTVL.

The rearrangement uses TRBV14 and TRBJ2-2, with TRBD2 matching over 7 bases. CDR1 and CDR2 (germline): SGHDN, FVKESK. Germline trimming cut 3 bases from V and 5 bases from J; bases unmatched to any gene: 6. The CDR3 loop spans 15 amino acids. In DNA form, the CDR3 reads TGTGCCAGCAGCCAGACTCTAGCGGTTACCGGGGAGCTGTTTTTT. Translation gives CASSQTLAVTGELFF.

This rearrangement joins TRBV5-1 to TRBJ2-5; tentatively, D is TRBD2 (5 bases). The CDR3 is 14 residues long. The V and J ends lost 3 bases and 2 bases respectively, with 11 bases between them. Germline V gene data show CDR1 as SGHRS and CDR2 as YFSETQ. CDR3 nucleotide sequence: TGCGCCAGCAGCTGGACGGGGATTCAAGAGACCCAGTACTTC. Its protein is CASSWTGIQETQYF.

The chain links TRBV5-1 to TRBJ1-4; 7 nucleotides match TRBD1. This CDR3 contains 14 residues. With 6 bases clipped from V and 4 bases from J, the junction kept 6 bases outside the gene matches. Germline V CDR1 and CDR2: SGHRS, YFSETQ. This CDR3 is CASKPGGLNEKLFF. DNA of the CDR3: TGCGCCAGCAAGCCAGGGGGACTTAATGAAAAACTGTTTTTT.

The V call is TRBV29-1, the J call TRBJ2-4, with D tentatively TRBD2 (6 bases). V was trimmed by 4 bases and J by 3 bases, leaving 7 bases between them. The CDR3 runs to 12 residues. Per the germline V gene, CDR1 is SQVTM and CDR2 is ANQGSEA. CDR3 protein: CSVGGVKNIQYF. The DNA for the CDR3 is TGCAGCGTTGGGGGGGTCAAAAACATTCAGTACTTC.

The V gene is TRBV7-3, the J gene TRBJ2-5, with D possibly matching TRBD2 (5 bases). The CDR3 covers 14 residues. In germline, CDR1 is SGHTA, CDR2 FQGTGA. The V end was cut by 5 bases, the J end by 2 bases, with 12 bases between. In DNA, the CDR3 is TGTGCCAGCAGCCTCGGAAGCGGTCAAGAGACCCAGTACTTC. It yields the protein CASSLGSGQETQYF.

CDR3 DNA sequence: TGTGCCAGCAGCTTAGGTCAGGGGTTAGAGACCCAGTACTTC. It encodes CASSLGQGLETQYF. This chain uses TRBV11-2 with TRBJ2-5, with D possibly matching TRBD1 (6 bases). CDR3 length: 14 amino acids. V was cut by 1 base and J by 4 bases, with 10 bases left in between. Germline V gene data show CDR1 as SGHAT and CDR2 as FQNNGV.

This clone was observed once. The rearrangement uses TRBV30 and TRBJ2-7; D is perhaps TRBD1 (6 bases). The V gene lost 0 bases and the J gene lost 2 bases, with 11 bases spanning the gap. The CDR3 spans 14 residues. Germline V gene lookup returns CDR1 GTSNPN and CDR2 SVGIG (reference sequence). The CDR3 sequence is CAWSVSDSPYEQYF. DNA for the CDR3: TGTGCCTGGAGTGTATCGGACAGTCCCTACGAGCAGTACTTC. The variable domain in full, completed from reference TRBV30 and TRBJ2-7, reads SQTIHQWPATLVQPVGSPLSLECTVEGTSNPNLYWYRQAAGRGLQLLFYSVGIGQISSEVPQNLSASRPQDRQFILSSKKLLLSDSGFYLCAWSVSDSPYEQYFGPGTRLTVT.

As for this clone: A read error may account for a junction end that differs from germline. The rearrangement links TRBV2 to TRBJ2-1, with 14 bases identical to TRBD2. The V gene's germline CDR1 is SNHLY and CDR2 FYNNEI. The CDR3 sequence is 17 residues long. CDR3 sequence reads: CARARGTSGSFGNEQFF. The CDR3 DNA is TGCGCCCGGGCAAGGGGGACTAGCGGGAGTTTTGGCAATGAGCAGTTCTTC.

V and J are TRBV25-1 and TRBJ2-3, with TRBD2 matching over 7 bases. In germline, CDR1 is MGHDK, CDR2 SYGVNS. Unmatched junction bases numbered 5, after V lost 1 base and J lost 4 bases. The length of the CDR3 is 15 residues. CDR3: CASSESAGVPDTQYF. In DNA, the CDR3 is TGTGCCAGCAGTGAATCGGCGGGAGTGCCAGATACGCAGTATTTT.